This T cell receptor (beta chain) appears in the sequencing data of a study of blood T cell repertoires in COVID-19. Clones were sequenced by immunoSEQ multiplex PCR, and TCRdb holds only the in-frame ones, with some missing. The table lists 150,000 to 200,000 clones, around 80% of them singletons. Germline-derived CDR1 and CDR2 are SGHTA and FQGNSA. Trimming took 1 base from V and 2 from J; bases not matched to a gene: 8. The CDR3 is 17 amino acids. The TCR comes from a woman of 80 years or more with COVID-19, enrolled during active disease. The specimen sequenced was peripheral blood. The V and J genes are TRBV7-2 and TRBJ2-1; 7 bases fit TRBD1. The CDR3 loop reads CASSLVAGGEAYNEQFF. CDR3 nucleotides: TGTGCCAGCAGCTTAGTCGCAGGGGGTGAGGCCTACAATGAGCAGTTCTTC.